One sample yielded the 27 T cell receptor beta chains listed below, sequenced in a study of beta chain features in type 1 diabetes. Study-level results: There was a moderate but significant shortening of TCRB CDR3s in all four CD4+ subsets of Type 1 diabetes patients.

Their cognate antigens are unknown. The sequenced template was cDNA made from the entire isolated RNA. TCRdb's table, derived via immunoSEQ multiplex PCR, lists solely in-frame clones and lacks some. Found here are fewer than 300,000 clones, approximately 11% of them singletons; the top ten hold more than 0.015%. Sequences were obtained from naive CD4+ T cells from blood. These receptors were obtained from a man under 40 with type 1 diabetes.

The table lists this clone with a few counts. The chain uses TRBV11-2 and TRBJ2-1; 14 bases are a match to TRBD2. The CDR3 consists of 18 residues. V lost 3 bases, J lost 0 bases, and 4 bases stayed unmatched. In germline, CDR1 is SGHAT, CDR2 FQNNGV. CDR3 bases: TGTGCCAGCAGCTTTCGACTAGCGGGGGGGTTCTCCTACAATGAGCAGTTCTTC. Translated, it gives CASSFRLAGGFSYNEQFF.

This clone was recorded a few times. The CDR3 reads CASGITGAYYGYTF. The DNA for the CDR3 is TGTGCTAGTGGTATTACCGGTGCTTACTATGGCTACACCTTC. V gene TRBV12-5 combines with J gene TRBJ1-2; D is ambiguous. The CDR3 spans 14 residues. Germline V gives CDR1 LGHNT, CDR2 FRNRAP. V lost 5 bases and J 3 bases, leaving 13 bases between the germline ends.

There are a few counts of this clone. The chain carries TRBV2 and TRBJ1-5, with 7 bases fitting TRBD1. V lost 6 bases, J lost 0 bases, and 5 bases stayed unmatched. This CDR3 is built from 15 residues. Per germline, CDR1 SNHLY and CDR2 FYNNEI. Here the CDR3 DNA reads TGTGCCAGCAGCGAACAGGGGAATAGCAATCAGCCCCAGCATTTT. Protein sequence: CASSEQGNSNQPQHF.

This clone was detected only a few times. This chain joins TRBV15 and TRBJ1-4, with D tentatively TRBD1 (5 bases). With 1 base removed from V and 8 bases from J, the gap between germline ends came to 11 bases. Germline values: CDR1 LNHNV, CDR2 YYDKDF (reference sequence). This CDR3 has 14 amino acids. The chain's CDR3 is CATSRGGEGEKLFF. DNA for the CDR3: TGTGCCACCAGCAGAGGAGGGGAGGGAGAAAAACTGTTTTTT.

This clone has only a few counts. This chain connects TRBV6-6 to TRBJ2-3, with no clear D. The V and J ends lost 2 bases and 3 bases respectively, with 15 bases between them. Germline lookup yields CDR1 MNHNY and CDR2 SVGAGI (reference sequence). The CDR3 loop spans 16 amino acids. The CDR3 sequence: CASSYPNQAGTDTQYF. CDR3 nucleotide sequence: TGTGCCAGCAGTTACCCCAACCAGGCTGGGACAGATACGCAGTATTTT.

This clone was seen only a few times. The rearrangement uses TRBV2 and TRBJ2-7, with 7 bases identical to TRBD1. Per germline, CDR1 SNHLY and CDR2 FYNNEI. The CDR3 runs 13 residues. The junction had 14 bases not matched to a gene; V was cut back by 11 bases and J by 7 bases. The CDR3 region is CAVGQTPAGEQYF. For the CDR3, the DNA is TGTGCCGTGGGACAGACACCGGCAGGGGAGCAGTACTTC.

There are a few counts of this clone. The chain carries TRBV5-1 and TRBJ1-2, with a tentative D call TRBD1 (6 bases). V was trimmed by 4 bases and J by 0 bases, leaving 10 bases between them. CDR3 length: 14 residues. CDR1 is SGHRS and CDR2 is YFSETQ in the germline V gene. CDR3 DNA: TGCGCCAGCAGCCCGGACAGCACTAACTATGGCTACACCTTC. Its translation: CASSPDSTNYGYTF.

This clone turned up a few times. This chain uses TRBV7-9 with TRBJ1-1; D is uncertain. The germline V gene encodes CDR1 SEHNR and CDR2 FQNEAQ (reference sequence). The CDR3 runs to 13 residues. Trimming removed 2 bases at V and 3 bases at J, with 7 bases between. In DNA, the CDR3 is TGTGCCAGCAGCTTAATCGTGTACACTGAAGCTTTCTTT. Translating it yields CASSLIVYTEAFF.

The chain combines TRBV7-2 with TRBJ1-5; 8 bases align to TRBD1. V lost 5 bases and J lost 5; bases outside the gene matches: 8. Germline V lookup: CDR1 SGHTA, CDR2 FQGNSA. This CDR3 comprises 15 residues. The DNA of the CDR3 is TGTGCCAGCAGCGTCGGGACAGGCGAAGATCAGCCCCAGCATTTT. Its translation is CASSVGTGEDQPQHF.

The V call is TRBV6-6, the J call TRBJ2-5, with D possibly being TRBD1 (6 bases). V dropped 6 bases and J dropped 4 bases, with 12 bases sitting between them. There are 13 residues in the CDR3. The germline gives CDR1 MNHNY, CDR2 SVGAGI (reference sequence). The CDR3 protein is CASRQGQLETQYF. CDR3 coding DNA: TGTGCCAGCAGACAGGGTCAATTAGAGACCCAGTACTTC.

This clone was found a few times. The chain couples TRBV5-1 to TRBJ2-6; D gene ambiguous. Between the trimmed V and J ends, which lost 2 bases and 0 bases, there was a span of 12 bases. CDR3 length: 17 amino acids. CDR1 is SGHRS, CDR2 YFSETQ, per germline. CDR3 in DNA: TGCGCCAGCAGCTTCACCGCCTTGAGCTCTGGGGCCAACGTCCTGACTTTC. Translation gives CASSFTALSSGANVLTF.

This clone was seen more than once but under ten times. In DNA, the CDR3 is TGTGCCAGCTCACCACGGCAGGATAGCAATCAGCCCCAGCATTTT. Its translation: CASSPRQDSNQPQHF. The chain joins TRBV18 to TRBJ1-5; D call uncertain. The CDR3 sequence is 15 residues long. The V end was cut by 1 base, the J end by 0 bases, with 7 bases between. Germline lookup yields CDR1 KGHSH and CDR2 LQKENI.

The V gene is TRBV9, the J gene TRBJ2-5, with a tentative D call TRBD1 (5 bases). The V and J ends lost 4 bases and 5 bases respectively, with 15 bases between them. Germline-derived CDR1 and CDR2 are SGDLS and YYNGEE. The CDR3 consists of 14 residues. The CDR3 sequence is CASSPSRVSETQYF. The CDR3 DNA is TGTGCCAGCAGCCCAAGCAGGGTTTCGGAGACCCAGTACTTC.

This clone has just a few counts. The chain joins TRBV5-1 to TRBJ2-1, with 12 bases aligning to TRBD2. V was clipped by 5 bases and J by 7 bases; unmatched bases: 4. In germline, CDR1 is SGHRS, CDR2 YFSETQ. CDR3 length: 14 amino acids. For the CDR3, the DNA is TGCGCCAGCAGTCCGCTAGCGGGGGGGAATGAGCAGTTCTTC. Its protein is CASSPLAGGNEQFF.

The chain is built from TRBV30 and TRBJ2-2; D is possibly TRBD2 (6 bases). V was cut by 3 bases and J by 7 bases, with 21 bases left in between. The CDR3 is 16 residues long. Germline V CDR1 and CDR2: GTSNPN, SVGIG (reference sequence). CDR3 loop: CAWSLGGSNRNGELFF. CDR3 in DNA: TGTGCCTGGAGCCTCGGAGGGAGCAATCGAAACGGGGAGCTGTTTTTT. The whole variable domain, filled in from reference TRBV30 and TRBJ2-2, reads SQTIHQWPATLVQPVGSPLSLECTVEGTSNPNLYWYRQAAGRGLQLLFYSVGIGQISSEVPQNLSASRPQDRQFILSSKKLLLSDSGFYLCAWSLGGSNRNGELFFGEGSRLTVL.

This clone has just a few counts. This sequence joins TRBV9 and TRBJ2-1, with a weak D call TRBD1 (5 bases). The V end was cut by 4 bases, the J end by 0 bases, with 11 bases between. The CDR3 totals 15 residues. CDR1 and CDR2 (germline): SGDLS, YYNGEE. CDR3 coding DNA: TGTGCCAGCAGCAAAACAGGAAACTCCTACAATGAGCAGTTCTTC. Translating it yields CASSKTGNSYNEQFF.

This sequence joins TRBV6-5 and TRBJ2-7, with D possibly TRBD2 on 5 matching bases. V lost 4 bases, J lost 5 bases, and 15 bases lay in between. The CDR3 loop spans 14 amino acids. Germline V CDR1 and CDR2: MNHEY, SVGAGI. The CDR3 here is CASSSPLGSHEQYF. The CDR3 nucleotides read TGTGCCAGCAGTTCCCCTCTAGGGAGCCACGAGCAGTACTTC.

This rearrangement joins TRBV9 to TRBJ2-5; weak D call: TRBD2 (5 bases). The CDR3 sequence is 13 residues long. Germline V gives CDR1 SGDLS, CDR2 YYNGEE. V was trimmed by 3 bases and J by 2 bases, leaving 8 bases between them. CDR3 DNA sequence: TGTGCCAGCAGCGGACTACTTCAAGAGACCCAGTACTTC. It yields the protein CASSGLLQETQYF. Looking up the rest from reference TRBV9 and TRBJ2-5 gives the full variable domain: DSGVTQTPKHLITATGQRVTLRCSPRSGDLSVYWYQQSLDQGLQFLIQYYNGEERAKGNILERFSAQQFPDLHSELNLSSLELGDSALYFCASSGLLQETQYFGPGTRLLVL.

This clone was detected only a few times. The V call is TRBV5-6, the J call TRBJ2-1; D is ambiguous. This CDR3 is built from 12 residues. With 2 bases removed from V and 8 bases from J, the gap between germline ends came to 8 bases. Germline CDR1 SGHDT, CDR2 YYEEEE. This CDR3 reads CASSFRSYEQFF. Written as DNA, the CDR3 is TGTGCCAGCAGCTTTAGGAGCTATGAGCAGTTCTTC.

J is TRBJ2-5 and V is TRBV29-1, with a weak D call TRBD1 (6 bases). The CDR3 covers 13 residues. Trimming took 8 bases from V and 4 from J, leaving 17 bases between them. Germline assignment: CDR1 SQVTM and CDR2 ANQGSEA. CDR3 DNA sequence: TGCAGCACCGAGGGAACAGGGCGAGAGACCCAGTACTTC. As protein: CSTEGTGRETQYF.

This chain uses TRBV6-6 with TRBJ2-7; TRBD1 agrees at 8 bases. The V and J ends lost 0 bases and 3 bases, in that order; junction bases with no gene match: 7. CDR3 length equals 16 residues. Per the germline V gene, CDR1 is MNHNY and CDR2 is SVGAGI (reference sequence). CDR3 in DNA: TGTGCCAGCAGTTACTCCTCCGGGACAGGTAGCTACGAGCAGTACTTC. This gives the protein CASSYSSGTGSYEQYF.

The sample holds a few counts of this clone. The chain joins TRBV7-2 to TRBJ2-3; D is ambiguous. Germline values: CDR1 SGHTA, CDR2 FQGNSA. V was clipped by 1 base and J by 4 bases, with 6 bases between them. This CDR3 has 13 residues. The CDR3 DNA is TGTGCCAGCAGCTTAGATATCGCAGATACGCAGTATTTT. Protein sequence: CASSLDIADTQYF.

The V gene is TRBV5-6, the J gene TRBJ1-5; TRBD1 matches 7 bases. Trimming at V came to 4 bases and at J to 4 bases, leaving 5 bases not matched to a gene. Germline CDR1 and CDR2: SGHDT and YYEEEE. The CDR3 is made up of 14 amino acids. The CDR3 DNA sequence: TGTGCCAGCAGCGTGGACAGGACGAATCAGCCCCAGCATTTT. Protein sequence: CASSVDRTNQPQHF.

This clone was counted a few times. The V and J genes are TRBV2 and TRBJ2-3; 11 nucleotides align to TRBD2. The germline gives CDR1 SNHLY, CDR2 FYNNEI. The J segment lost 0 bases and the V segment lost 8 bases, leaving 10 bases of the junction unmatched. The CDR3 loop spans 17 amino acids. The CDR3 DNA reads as TGTGCCAGCCAATACCTTCGACTAGCGGGGAGCACAGATACGCAGTATTTT. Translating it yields CASQYLRLAGSTDTQYF.

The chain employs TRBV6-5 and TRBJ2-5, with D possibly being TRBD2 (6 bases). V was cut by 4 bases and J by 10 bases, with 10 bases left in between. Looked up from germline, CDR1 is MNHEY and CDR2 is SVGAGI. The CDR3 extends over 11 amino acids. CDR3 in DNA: TGTGCCAGCAGTTGGGGAGGAGGCCAGTACTTC. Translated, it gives CASSWGGGQYF.

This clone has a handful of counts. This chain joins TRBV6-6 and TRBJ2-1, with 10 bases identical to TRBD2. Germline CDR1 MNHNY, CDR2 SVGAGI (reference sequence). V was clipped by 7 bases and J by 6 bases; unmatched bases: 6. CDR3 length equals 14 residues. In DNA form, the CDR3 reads TGTGCCAGCACGAAGAGCGGGGGGGCCAATGAGCAGTTCTTC. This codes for CASTKSGGANEQFF.

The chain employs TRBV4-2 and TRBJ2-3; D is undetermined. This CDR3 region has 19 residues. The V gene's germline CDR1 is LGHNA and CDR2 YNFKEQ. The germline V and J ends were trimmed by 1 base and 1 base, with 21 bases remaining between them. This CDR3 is CASSQVPRPRRFGTDTQYF. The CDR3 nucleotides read TGTGCCAGCAGCCAAGTTCCCAGGCCCAGGCGCTTCGGCACAGATACGCAGTATTTT.